This TCR beta chain derives from a study of T cell responses to AZD1222 COVID-19 vaccine. Germline CDR1 MNHEY, CDR2 SVGAGI. Trimming pared 0 bases from V and 4 bases from J, leaving 4 bases between. CDR3 length: 13 amino acids. This table comes from immunoSEQ multiplex PCR, and its TCRdb copy is limited to in-frame clones, with some not included. The sample has tens of thousands of clones, 88% seen once. The receptor was isolated from an adult in good health. The material sequenced was peripheral blood, taken on day 0 of AZD1222 vaccination. V gene TRBV6-5 combines with J gene TRBJ1-5; D remains ambiguous. The CDR3, as DNA: TGTGCCAGCAGTTACTCGAATAATCAGCCCCAGCATTTT. It is translated as CASSYSNNQPQHF.